This TCR beta chain was sequenced in a study of OX40 agonist ivuxolimab in advanced cancers. Here immunoSEQ multiplex PCR was the method, and the copy in TCRdb shows in-frame clones only, minus some. In the table there are approximately 120,000 clones, under 95% of which are singletons. V was pared by 0 bases and J by 7 bases, with 16 bases between. The length of the CDR3 is 16 residues. CDR1 and CDR2 from the germline V gene are SGHAT and FQNNGV. General study results and limits: Clonal expansion was seen in CD4+ and CD8+ blood T cells by week 6 at 0.1 to 3.0 mg/kg. What antigens the expanded peripheral T cells recognized was never established.

On this clone: Antigen unknown.

The source is an adult with an advanced solid tumor such as melanoma, head and neck, liver or kidney cancer. Sequences were derived from CD4+ or CD8+ T cells sorted from blood, sampled in a trial of the OX40 agonist ivuxolimab. The chain joins TRBV11-2 to TRBJ1-5; possibly TRBD1 for D (6 bases). CDR3 in DNA: TGTGCCAGCAGCTTAGAGGTCAGGGGAAAGAGCCAGCCCCAGCATTTT. Protein sequence: CASSLEVRGKSQPQHF.